One sample yielded the 31 T cell receptor beta chains listed below, sequenced in a study of identical twins' blood T cells. TCRdb re-called the 5' RACE reads with MiXCR, one entry per CDR3 protein. The table lists roughly 380,000 distinct CDR3 sequences, about 28% of them singletons, with roughly 5.5% in the top ten. The sample comprised PBMCs. The origin of the receptors is a woman aged 18-50 years in good health.

The CDR3 protein is CASKGHGDTGELFF. In DNA form, the CDR3 reads TGCGCCAGCAAAGGCCACGGTGACACCGGGGAGCTGTTTTTT. The rearrangement uses TRBV5-1 and TRBJ2-2; unclear D gene. CDR3 length: 14 amino acids. The ends were cut back, 6 bases at V and 3 bases at J, with 12 bases in the middle. Germline V gene data show CDR1 as SGHRS and CDR2 as YFSETQ.

This clonotype appeared a few times. The chain is built from TRBV16 and TRBJ1-1, with 7 bases identical to TRBD1. The ends lost 3 bases at V and 4 bases at J; junction bases unmatched: 5. The germline gives CDR1 KGHSY, CDR2 FQNENV. The CDR3 is 14 residues long. The DNA of the CDR3 is TGTGCCAGCAGCCATCTATCAGGGGGCACTGAAGCTTTCTTT. Translation: CASSHLSGGTEAFF.

In its sample, this clonotype was seen a few times. The chain employs TRBV7-8 and TRBJ1-5, with D unresolved. There are 14 residues in the CDR3. Deletions cut 1 base from V and 4 bases from J, with 8 bases between. CDR1 and CDR2 from the germline V gene are SGHVS and FQNEAQ. The CDR3 here is CASSLVTENQPQHF. In DNA, the CDR3 is TGTGCCAGCAGCTTAGTGACTGAGAATCAGCCCCAGCATTTT.

This clonotype came up a few times. This chain links TRBV20-1 with TRBJ2-2; D is possibly TRBD1 or TRBD2 (5 bases each). This CDR3 is built from 14 residues. Germline V lookup: CDR1 DFQATT, CDR2 SNEGSKA (reference sequence). V lost 4 bases and J 0 bases, leaving 9 bases between the germline ends. CDR3 amino acids: CSATGTSNTGELFF. CDR3 coding DNA: TGCAGTGCTACCGGGACGTCGAACACCGGGGAGCTGTTTTTT.

The chain employs TRBV5-1 and TRBJ2-3, with 7 bases aligning to TRBD2. Trimming at V came to 2 bases and at J to 2 bases, leaving 11 bases not matched to a gene. The length of the CDR3 is 17 residues. Germline V gene data show CDR1 as SGHRS and CDR2 as YFSETQ. The CDR3 DNA follows: TGCGCCAGCAGCTTAAGGCCTAGCGGATCCTCCACAGATACGCAGTATTTT. It yields the protein CASSLRPSGSSTDTQYF.

This clonotype was seen a few times. V is TRBV30 and J is TRBJ1-5, with D possibly TRBD1 on 5 matching bases. CDR3 length: 14 residues. The germline V gene encodes CDR1 GTSNPN and CDR2 SVGIG (reference sequence). Trimming took off 0 bases at V and 4 bases at J, with 10 bases between the two ends. The CDR3 region has the DNA TGTGCCTGGAGTGTACGAGACAGAAATCAGCCCCAGCATTTT. Amino acid sequence: CAWSVRDRNQPQHF.

This clonotype appeared once. The genes are TRBV9 and TRBJ2-3; D gene unclear. The CDR3 contains 15 residues. CDR1 and CDR2 (germline): SGDLS, YYNGEE. V was shortened by 9 bases and J by 0 bases, with 17 bases between the two germline ends. CDR3 coding DNA: TGTGCCAACAACGTTGATGCTGGGAGCACAGATACGCAGTATTTT. Protein product: CANNVDAGSTDTQYF.

Comment on this clonotype: This may be a read error, as it is one base from a much larger clone. The V and J genes are TRBV11-2 and TRBJ1-2, with D possibly TRBD1 on 5 matching bases. The germline V and J ends were trimmed by 1 base and 4 bases, with 10 bases remaining between them. This CDR3 is built from 14 residues. The germline V gene has CDR1 SGHAT and CDR2 FQNNGV. The CDR3, as DNA: TGTGCCAGCAGCTTAGGGGACGGATTCTATGGCTACACCTTC. This translates into CASSLGDGFYGYTF.

The chain links TRBV11-2 to TRBJ2-7; D gene unclear. The CDR3 runs 13 residues. The germline V and J ends were trimmed by 3 bases and 5 bases, with 11 bases remaining between them. The germline V gene has CDR1 SGHAT and CDR2 FQNNGV. CDR3 coding DNA: TGTGCCAGCAGCTTTCCGGGTATAGACGAGCAGTACTTC. This gives the protein CASSFPGIDEQYF. The variable domain in full, completed from reference TRBV11-2 and TRBJ2-7, reads EAGVAQSPRYKIIEKRQSVAFWCNPISGHATLYWYQQILGQGPKLLIQFQNNGVVDDSQLPKDRFSAERLKGVDSTLKIQPAKLEDSAVYLCASSFPGIDEQYFGPGTRLTVT.

Note on this clonotype: A much larger clone lies a single base off, so this may be a read error. The chain has TRBV6-1 and TRBJ2-5; D unresolved. The germline V and J ends were trimmed by 4 bases and 5 bases, with 11 bases remaining between them. Germline loops: CDR1 MNHNS, CDR2 SASEGT. This CDR3 is built from 13 residues. CDR3 protein: CASSAEAWETQYF. The CDR3 DNA is TGTGCCAGCAGTGCAGAGGCCTGGGAGACCCAGTACTTC.

This clonotype was seen a handful of times. The V and J genes are TRBV20-1 and TRBJ2-3; D is unresolved. This CDR3 is 17 amino acids long. Between the trimmed V and J ends, which lost 6 bases and 6 bases, there was a span of 28 bases. CDR1 is DFQATT, CDR2 SNEGSKA, per germline (reference sequence). CDR3 amino acids: CSALLPWAPPTQDTQYF. CDR3 sequence (DNA): TGCAGTGCCCTCTTACCTTGGGCTCCACCAACGCAGGATACGCAGTATTTT.

This clonotype showed up just a few times. V and J are TRBV2 and TRBJ2-3, with 11 bases matching TRBD2. Per the germline V gene, CDR1 is SNHLY and CDR2 is FYNNEI. V trimming: 6 bases; J trimming: 4 bases; junction bases outside the gene matches: 9. CDR3 length: 16 amino acids. CDR3 nucleotides: TGTGCCAGCAGCGCGGAGGGACTAGCGGTCTCAGATACGCAGTATTTT. Encoded protein: CASSAEGLAVSDTQYF.

Ten or more counts support this clonotype. J is TRBJ1-2 and V is TRBV10-3, with TRBD1 as a possible D gene (5 bases). CDR1 and CDR2 (germline): ENHRY, SYGVKD. V dropped 4 bases and J dropped 2 bases, with 11 bases sitting between them. This CDR3 is built from 14 residues. The CDR3 sequence is CAISVDSRNYGYTF. DNA of the CDR3: TGTGCCATCAGTGTCGACAGCCGGAACTATGGCTACACCTTC.

This clonotype was counted a single time. This rearrangement joins TRBV6-1 to TRBJ1-4, with unresolved D. V was clipped by 1 base and J by 8 bases, with 14 bases between them. CDR3 length: 15 amino acids. The germline gives CDR1 MNHNS, CDR2 SASEGT. The CDR3 bases are TGTGCCAGCAGTGAAGACTGGAGACCAGTGGAAAAACTGTTTTTT. Translation: CASSEDWRPVEKLFF.

This clonotype was detected a few times. This chain connects TRBV18 to TRBJ2-1; D perhaps matches TRBD2 (6 bases). Germline-derived CDR1 and CDR2 are KGHSH and LQKENI. Trimming cost V 3 bases and J 7 bases, with 13 bases left between them. The length of the CDR3 is 14 residues. The CDR3 loop is CASSPSNRGNEQFF. CDR3 nucleotide sequence: TGTGCCAGCTCACCCTCGAATCGGGGGAATGAGCAGTTCTTC.

The V and J genes are TRBV11-2 and TRBJ2-1, with D tentatively TRBD1 (6 bases). Per germline, CDR1 SGHAT and CDR2 FQNNGV. Trimming took 5 bases from V and 1 from J, leaving 15 bases between them. This CDR3 has 16 residues. Here the CDR3 reads CASSPTLGGSYNEQFF. The DNA of the CDR3 is TGTGCCAGCAGCCCCACCCTAGGGGGTTCCTACAATGAGCAGTTCTTC.

CDR3 nucleotides: TGTGCCAGCAGTGAGGGGTTTTCAAGGGGGGCCTCTAGCACAGATACGCAGTATTTT. This translates into CASSEGFSRGASSTDTQYF. The chain links TRBV2 to TRBJ2-3, with D tentatively TRBD1 or TRBD2 (6 bases each). CDR3 length: 19 residues. Germline V CDR1 and CDR2: SNHLY, FYNNEI. The V end lost 3 bases, the J end lost 0 bases, and 22 bases lay between the germline ends.

CDR3 sequence (DNA): TGTGCCAGCAGTGTTCAGGTCTCCTACGAGCAGTACTTC. Amino acids: CASSVQVSYEQYF. The chain is built from TRBV27 and TRBJ2-7; unclear D gene. The CDR3 loop spans 13 amino acids. Trimming pared 5 bases from V and 0 bases from J, leaving 8 bases between. Germline V lookup: CDR1 MNHEY, CDR2 SMNVEV (reference sequence).

The chain couples TRBV29-1 to TRBJ1-1; D is ambiguous. CDR3 length: 14 amino acids. Trimming took off 7 bases at V and 3 bases at J, with 18 bases between the two ends. Germline V gives CDR1 SQVTM, CDR2 ANQGSEA. The CDR3 sequence: CSARVWARDTEAFF. The CDR3 DNA reads as TGCAGCGCAAGGGTATGGGCCCGAGACACTGAAGCTTTCTTT.

J is TRBJ1-1 and V is TRBV9; D is uncertain. Deletions cut 4 bases from V and 1 base from J, with 11 bases between. Looked up from germline, CDR1 is SGDLS and CDR2 is YYNGEE. CDR3 length equals 14 residues. The CDR3 reads CASSLHRGNTEAFF. As DNA, the CDR3 is TGTGCCAGCAGCCTTCACCGGGGGAACACTGAAGCTTTCTTT.

As concerns this clonotype: The junction differs from germline at one of its ends, possibly a read error. The rearrangement joins TRBV29-1 to TRBJ1-1; maybe TRBD1 (5 bases). Germline loops: CDR1 SQVTM, CDR2 ANQGSEA. The CDR3 covers 13 residues. CDR3 nucleotide sequence: TGCAGCGGAAACGACAGTGGTGGCACTGAATCTTTCTTT. Encoded protein: CSGNDSGGTESFF.

This clonotype was counted between two and nine times. The V and J genes are TRBV18 and TRBJ2-3; TRBD2 aligns across 12 bases. The V gene end was trimmed by 3 bases and the J gene end by 5 bases; junction bases not matched to a gene: 3. Germline CDR1 is KGHSH and CDR2 is LQKENI. There are 15 residues in the CDR3. Here the CDR3 reads CASSPGLAGLDTQYF. The CDR3 DNA reads as TGTGCCAGCTCACCCGGACTAGCGGGATTAGATACGCAGTATTTT. Based on the CDR3 plus reference TRBV18 and TRBJ2-3, the full variable domain is NAGVMQNPRHLVRRRGQEARLRCSPMKGHSHVYWYRQLPEEGLKFMVYLQKENIIDESGMPKERFSAEFPKEGPSILRIQQVVRGDSAAYFCASSPGLAGLDTQYFGPGTRLTVL.

This clonotype was detected a few times. The J gene is TRBJ2-3, the V gene TRBV11-2; D uncertain. The CDR3 contains 14 residues. CDR1 is SGHAT and CDR2 is FQNNGV in the germline V gene. V lost 6 bases, J lost 0 bases, and 10 bases lay in between. The CDR3: CASRRSFSTDTQYF. CDR3 DNA: TGTGCCAGCAGGCGATCGTTTAGCACAGATACGCAGTATTTT.

The chain links TRBV9 to TRBJ2-1; a possible D gene is TRBD2 (6 bases). In germline, CDR1 is SGDLS, CDR2 YYNGEE. V was cut by 6 bases and J by 4 bases, with 14 bases left in between. The CDR3 is made up of 14 amino acids. The CDR3 DNA follows: TGTGCCAGCACCCAGGGACTTGTTTACAATGAGCAGTTCTTC. Translated, it gives CASTQGLVYNEQFF.

In its sample, this clonotype was seen a few times. This chain connects TRBV19 to TRBJ1-1; unclear D gene. The germline V gene encodes CDR1 LNHDA and CDR2 SQIVND (reference sequence). The CDR3 is made up of 11 amino acids. In nucleotides, the CDR3 is TGTCCAAAGGAAGGGAACACTGAAGCTTTCTTT. It yields the protein CPKEGNTEAFF.

In this sample, this clonotype turned up many times. This chain connects TRBV29-1 to TRBJ2-2, with D unresolved. The CDR3 is 13 amino acids. Looked up from germline, CDR1 is SQVTM and CDR2 is ANQGSEA. V shed 4 bases and J shed 4 bases, with 10 bases lying between them. The CDR3 region is CSVVSRSTGELFF. CDR3 DNA sequence: TGCAGCGTTGTCTCACGGTCCACCGGGGAGCTGTTTTTT.

This clonotype was observed many times. This sequence joins TRBV7-2 and TRBJ2-4; D is unclear. Trimming pared 7 bases from V and 3 bases from J, leaving 19 bases between. Germline CDR1 and CDR2: SGHTA and FQGNSA. This CDR3 region has 16 residues. CDR3 loop: CASTLDLLRDKNIQYF. For the CDR3, the DNA is TGTGCCAGCACCCTAGACCTACTACGAGACAAAAACATTCAGTACTTC. The full variable domain, rest sourced from reference TRBV7-2 and TRBJ2-4, is GAGVSQSPSNKVTEKGKDVELRCDPISGHTALYWYRQSLGQGLEFLIYFQGNSAPDKSGLPSDRFSAERTGGSVSTLTIQRTQQEDSAVYLCASTLDLLRDKNIQYFGAGTRLSVL.

The V gene is TRBV4-1, the J gene TRBJ2-3; D perhaps matches TRBD2 (5 bases). CDR1 is MGHRA and CDR2 is YSYEKL in the germline V gene. V gave up 4 bases and J gave up 2 bases, with 19 bases separating them. There are 17 residues in the CDR3. CDR3 residues: CASSPLGGSLTTDTQYF. CDR3 DNA sequence: TGCGCCAGCAGCCCTCTAGGTGGGAGCCTAACCACAGATACGCAGTATTTT.

This clonotype was seen more than once but under ten times. The CDR3 region has the DNA TGTGCCAGCAGCTCTAGCGGGAGGGTAGAGAATGAGCAGTTCTTC. Its translation is CASSSSGRVENEQFF. The chain is built from TRBV13 and TRBJ2-1; 12 bases agree with TRBD2. The length of the CDR3 is 15 residues. Germline V gene lookup returns CDR1 PRHDT and CDR2 FYEKMQ (reference sequence). With V trimmed by 4 bases and J by 7 bases, 5 bases remained unmatched.

V is TRBV29-1 and J is TRBJ2-5; no clear D gene. The CDR3 contains 12 residues. V lost 2 bases to trimming and J lost 1 base, with 5 bases between them. CDR1 SQVTM and CDR2 ANQGSEA come from the germline V gene. CDR3 coding DNA: TGCAGCGTTGAATACCTCCAAGAGACCCAGTACTTC. This sequence encodes CSVEYLQETQYF.

The V gene is TRBV20-1, the J gene TRBJ2-7; possibly TRBD2 for D (5 bases). V lost 2 bases and J 4 bases, leaving 15 bases between the germline ends. This CDR3 is 14 amino acids long. Germline V gene data show CDR1 as DFQATT and CDR2 as SNEGSKA (reference sequence). The CDR3 protein is CSARQDSLEYEQYF. CDR3 bases: TGCAGTGCTAGACAGGACTCACTGGAGTACGAGCAGTACTTC.